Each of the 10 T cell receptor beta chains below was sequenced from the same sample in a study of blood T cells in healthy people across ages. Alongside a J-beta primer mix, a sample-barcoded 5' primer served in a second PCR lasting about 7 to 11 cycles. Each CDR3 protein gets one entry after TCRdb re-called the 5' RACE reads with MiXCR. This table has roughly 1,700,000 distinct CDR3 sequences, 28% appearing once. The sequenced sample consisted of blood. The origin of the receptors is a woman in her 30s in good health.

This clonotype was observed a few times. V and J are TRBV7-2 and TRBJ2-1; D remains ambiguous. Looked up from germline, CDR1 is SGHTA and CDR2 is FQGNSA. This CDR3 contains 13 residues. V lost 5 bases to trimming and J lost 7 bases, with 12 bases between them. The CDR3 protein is CASSDFQPNEQFF. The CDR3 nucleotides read TGTGCCAGCAGCGATTTCCAGCCAAATGAGCAGTTCTTC.

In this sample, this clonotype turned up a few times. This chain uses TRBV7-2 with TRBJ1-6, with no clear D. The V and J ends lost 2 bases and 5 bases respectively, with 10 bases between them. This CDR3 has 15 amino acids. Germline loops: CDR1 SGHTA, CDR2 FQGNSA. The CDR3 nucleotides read TGTGCCAGCAGCTTAAGTTCAGGTGATAATTCACCCCTCCACTTT. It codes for CASSLSSGDNSPLHF.

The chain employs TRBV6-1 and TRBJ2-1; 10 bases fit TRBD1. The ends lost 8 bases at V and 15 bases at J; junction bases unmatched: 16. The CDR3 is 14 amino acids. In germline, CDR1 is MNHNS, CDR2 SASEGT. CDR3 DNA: TGTGCCAGCGGTAGACAGGGGGCTGATTCGCATGGGTTCTTC. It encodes CASGRQGADSHGFF.

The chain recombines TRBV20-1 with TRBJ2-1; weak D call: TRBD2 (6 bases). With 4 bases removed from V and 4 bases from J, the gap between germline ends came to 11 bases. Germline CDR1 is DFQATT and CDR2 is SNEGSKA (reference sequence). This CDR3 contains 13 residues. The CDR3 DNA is TGCAGTGCTACACCCGGGAGTTACAATGAGCAGTTCTTC. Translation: CSATPGSYNEQFF.

CDR3 residues: CASSRGDRARNTEAFF. CDR3 bases: TGCGCCAGCAGCCGGGGGGACAGGGCGCGGAACACTGAAGCTTTCTTT. The chain combines TRBV5-1 with TRBJ1-1; 9 bases line up with TRBD1. Looked up from germline, CDR1 is SGHRS and CDR2 is YFSETQ. The CDR3 loop spans 16 amino acids. V was pared by 4 bases and J by 1 base, with 8 bases of the junction left unmatched.

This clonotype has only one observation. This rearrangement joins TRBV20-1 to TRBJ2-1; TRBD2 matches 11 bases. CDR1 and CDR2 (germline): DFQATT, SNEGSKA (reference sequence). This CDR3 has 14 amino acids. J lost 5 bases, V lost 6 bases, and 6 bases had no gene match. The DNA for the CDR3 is TGCAGTGCAGATAGCGGGGGGGCTCACAATGAGCAGTTCTTC. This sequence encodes CSADSGGAHNEQFF.

The CDR3 coding sequence is TGTGCCAGCACCACTATGGGTGGTTATGGCTACACCTTC. Encoded protein: CASTTMGGYGYTF. The V gene is TRBV3-1, the J gene TRBJ1-2; D remains ambiguous. This CDR3 region has 13 residues. Germline CDR1 and CDR2: LGHDT and YNNKEL (reference sequence). V gave up 7 bases and J gave up 5 bases, with 14 bases separating them. The complete variable domain, with remaining parts taken from reference TRBV3-1 and TRBJ1-2, reads DTAVSQTPKYLVTQMGNDKSIKCEQNLGHDTMYWYKQDSKKFLKIMFSYNNKELIINETVPNRFSPKSPDKAHLNLHINSLELGDSAVYFCASTTMGGYGYTFGSGTRLTVV.

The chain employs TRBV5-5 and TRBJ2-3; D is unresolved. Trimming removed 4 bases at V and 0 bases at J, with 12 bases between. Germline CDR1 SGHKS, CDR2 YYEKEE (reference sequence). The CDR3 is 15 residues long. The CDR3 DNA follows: TGTGCCAGCAGCCCCCCGGAGAGGAGCACAGATACGCAGTATTTT. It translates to CASSPPERSTDTQYF.

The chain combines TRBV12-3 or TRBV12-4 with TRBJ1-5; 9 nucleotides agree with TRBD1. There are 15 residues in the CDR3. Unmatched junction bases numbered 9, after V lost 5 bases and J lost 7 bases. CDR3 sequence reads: CASSRRTGVRQPQHF. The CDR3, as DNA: TGTGCCAGCAGTCGCCGGACAGGGGTGAGGCAGCCCCAGCATTTT.

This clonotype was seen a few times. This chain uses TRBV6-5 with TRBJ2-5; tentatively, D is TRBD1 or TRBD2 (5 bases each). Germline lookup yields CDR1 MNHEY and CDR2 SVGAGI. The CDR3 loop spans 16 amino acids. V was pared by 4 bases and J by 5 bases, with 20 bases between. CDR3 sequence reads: CASSSYGGHDGETQYF. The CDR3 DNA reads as TGTGCCAGCAGTTCATACGGAGGACATGACGGGGAGACCCAGTACTTC.